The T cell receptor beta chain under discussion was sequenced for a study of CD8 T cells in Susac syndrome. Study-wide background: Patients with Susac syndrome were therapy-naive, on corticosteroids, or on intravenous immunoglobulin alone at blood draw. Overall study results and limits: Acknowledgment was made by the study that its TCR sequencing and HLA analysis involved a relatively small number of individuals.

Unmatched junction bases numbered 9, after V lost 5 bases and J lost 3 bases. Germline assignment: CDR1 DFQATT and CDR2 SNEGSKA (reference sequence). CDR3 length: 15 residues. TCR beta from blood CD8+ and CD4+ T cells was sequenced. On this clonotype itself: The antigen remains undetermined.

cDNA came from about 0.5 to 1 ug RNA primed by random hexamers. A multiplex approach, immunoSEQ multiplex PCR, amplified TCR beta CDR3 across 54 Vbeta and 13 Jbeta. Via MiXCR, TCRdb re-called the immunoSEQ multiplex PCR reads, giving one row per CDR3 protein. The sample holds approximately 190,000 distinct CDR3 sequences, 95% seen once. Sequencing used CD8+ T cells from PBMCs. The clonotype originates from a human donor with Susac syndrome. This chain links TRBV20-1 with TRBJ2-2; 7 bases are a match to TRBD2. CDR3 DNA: TGCAGTGCTTATAGCGAGCGGGACGACACCGGGGAGCTGTTTTTT. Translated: CSAYSERDDTGELFF.